This T cell receptor (beta chain) appears in the sequencing data of a study of cytomegalovirus exposure and HLA in healthy donors. CDR3 size: 14 residues. Trimming took off 4 bases at V and 4 bases at J, with 12 bases between the two ends. Germline CDR1 and CDR2: SGHRS and YFSETQ. Primers: 60 Vbeta forward and 13 Jbeta reverse. Assay used: immunoSEQ multiplex PCR; TCRdb lists only in-frame clones, some missing. This table has some 120,000 clones, 80% appearing once. The sequence came from a man in his forties or fifties in good health and CMV-seronegative. The chain couples TRBV5-1 to TRBJ1-5; TRBD1 is a possible D gene (6 bases). The sequencing sample was made of PBMCs. CDR3 nucleotides: TGCGCCAGCAGCCCAGGGACACCTAATCAGCCCCAGCATTTT. The encoded protein is CASSPGTPNQPQHF.